This T cell receptor beta chain derives from a study of shared clonotypes between healthy human individuals. Clones were sequenced by immunoSEQ multiplex PCR, and TCRdb holds only the in-frame ones, with some missing. The sample holds roughly 2,000,000 clones; about 95% are singletons and the top ten take 0.95% to 1.5%. General study results and limits: With few donors, the genetic and exposure-history diversity represented was limited.

Terminally differentiated effector memory CD45RA+ cells were excluded from the naive CD8 cells, which were CD45RO-negative and positively selected for CCR7. The CDR3 loop spans 16 amino acids. Germline V lookup: CDR1 SGHTA, CDR2 FQGNSA. Losses at the gene ends were 1 base for V and 10 bases for J; bases not matched to a gene: 12. Of note for this clone: Its antigen is not identified.

What was sequenced was naive CD8+ T cells sorted from blood. The chain couples TRBV7-2 to TRBJ2-5; 10 nucleotides line up with TRBD2. This clonotype was obtained from a man aged 18-30 years in good health. The CDR3 bases are TGTGCCAGCAGCTTAGGGAGGGGACAACTAGCGGGACACCAGTACTTC. Protein product: CASSLGRGQLAGHQYF.